The 27 T cell receptor beta chains presented below share a single source sample, sequenced in a study of T cell responses to AZD1222 COVID-19 vaccine. TCRdb's copy holds only in-frame clones and misses some; the assay was immunoSEQ multiplex PCR. The sample contains 150,000 or so clones, 90% to 95% of which appear only once. Here the sequenced sample was peripheral blood, taken on day 0 of MenACWY control vaccination. The receptors here all came from an adult in good health.

The CDR3 here is CSARIAYEQYF. The CDR3 DNA reads as TGCAGTGCTAGAATCGCCTACGAGCAGTACTTC. This chain joins TRBV20-1 and TRBJ2-7; D call uncertain. In germline, CDR1 is DFQATT, CDR2 SNEGSKA (reference sequence). CDR3 length: 11 residues. V was cut by 2 bases and J by 2 bases, with 4 bases left in between.

The J gene is TRBJ2-7, the V gene TRBV6-2 or TRBV6-3; D possibly uses TRBD1 or TRBD2 (5 bases each). The CDR3 runs 17 residues. V lost 6 bases and J lost 4, with 25 bases in between. Germline CDR1 reads MNHEY; CDR2 reads SVGEGT. CDR3 protein: CASSLVYRGRTSYEQYF. The CDR3 DNA reads TGTGCCAGCAGCCTGGTTTATCGGGGACGGACATCTTACGAGCAGTACTTC.

The chain has TRBV9 and TRBJ2-3, with D possibly TRBD1 on 6 matching bases. V was cut by 4 bases and J by 8 bases, with 14 bases left in between. This CDR3 spans 13 amino acids. Germline V gene sequence: CDR1 SGDLS, CDR2 YYNGEE. CDR3 amino acids: CASSPPGTTTQYF. CDR3 DNA sequence: TGTGCCAGCAGCCCACCCGGGACAACTACGCAGTATTTT.

V gene TRBV19 combines with J gene TRBJ1-2, with D tentatively TRBD1 (6 bases). Trimming took 7 bases from V and 6 from J, leaving 18 bases between them. This CDR3 contains 14 residues. Looked up from germline, CDR1 is LNHDA and CDR2 is SQIVND (reference sequence). In nucleotides, the CDR3 is TGTGCCAGTAATGAGGCAGGGGTTTTAAATGGCTACACCTTC. It is translated as CASNEAGVLNGYTF.

This sequence joins TRBV21-1 and TRBJ2-7; the table's D gene call, TRBD2, was not cross checked with the DNA. TRBV21-1 is classified as a pseudogene. The CDR3 has 16 residues. CDR3 region: CASSKGLAGNFYEQYF. The CDR3 DNA sequence: TGTGCCAGCAGCAAAGGGCTAGCGGGAAATTTTTACGAGCAGTACTTC.

The J gene is TRBJ1-2, the V gene TRBV2, with 7 nucleotides matching TRBD1. Trimming at V came to 7 bases and at J to 1 base, leaving 6 bases not matched to a gene. The CDR3 has 14 residues. Germline loops: CDR1 SNHLY, CDR2 FYNNEI. The CDR3 bases are TGTGCCAGCAATAGTGCAGGGGGTAACTATGGCTACACCTTC. Its translation is CASNSAGGNYGYTF.

The chain employs TRBV18 and TRBJ2-2, with TRBD2 identical over 10 bases. This CDR3 region has 16 residues. Trimming at V came to 3 bases and at J to 7 bases, leaving 8 bases not matched to a gene. Germline V gene data show CDR1 as KGHSH and CDR2 as LQKENI. The CDR3 sequence is CASSPGLARVSGELFF. For the CDR3, the DNA is TGTGCCAGCTCACCGGGACTAGCGAGGGTCAGCGGGGAGCTGTTTTTT.

The rearrangement uses TRBV29-1 and TRBJ1-3, with unresolved D. Trimming stripped 0 bases from V and 0 bases from J, with 12 bases between. The germline V gene has CDR1 SQVTM and CDR2 ANQGSEA. This CDR3 comprises 16 residues. For the CDR3, the DNA is TGCAGCGTTGAAGATCCGTGGCTGTCCTCTGGAAACACCATATATTTT. Amino acid sequence: CSVEDPWLSSGNTIYF.

CDR3 sequence reads: CASSVRGQGSEQYF. Written as DNA, the CDR3 is TGTGCCAGCAGTGTTAGGGGACAGGGCTCCGAGCAGTACTTC. The rearrangement joins TRBV25-1 to TRBJ2-7; 9 nucleotides match TRBD1. The trim removed 4 bases at V and 6 bases at J, leaving 7 bases unmatched. Germline CDR1 is MGHDK and CDR2 is SYGVNS. The CDR3 consists of 14 residues.

V gene TRBV15 combines with J gene TRBJ1-1, with TRBD1 identical over 9 bases. This CDR3 has 12 amino acids. Germline CDR1 is LNHNV and CDR2 is YYDKDF (reference sequence). V lost 6 bases, J lost 6 bases, and 2 bases stayed unmatched. Here the CDR3 reads CATRTGGPEAFF. The DNA for the CDR3 is TGTGCCACCAGAACAGGGGGCCCTGAAGCTTTCTTT.

This clone was picked up one time. The chain recombines TRBV6-5 with TRBJ1-5; D may be TRBD1 (5 bases). Trimming left V 2 bases short and J 10 bases short, with 15 bases between. CDR3 length equals 14 residues. Germline values: CDR1 MNHEY, CDR2 SVGAGI. The CDR3 region is CASSYVPGYGPQHF. The CDR3 DNA is TGTGCCAGCAGTTACGTCCCAGGGTATGGTCCCCAGCATTTT.

This clone was recorded once. Here the CDR3 reads CASRLRTGTSGYNEQFF. Written as DNA, the CDR3 is TGTGCCAGCAGACTTAGGACCGGGACTAGCGGATACAATGAGCAGTTCTTC. This chain links TRBV2 with TRBJ2-1, with 11 bases identical to TRBD2. Germline V gene data show CDR1 as SNHLY and CDR2 as FYNNEI. The CDR3 loop spans 17 amino acids. The junction had 11 bases not matched to a gene; V was cut back by 6 bases and J by 4 bases.

The chain has TRBV9 and TRBJ1-1, with D perhaps TRBD1 (5 bases). The CDR3 runs to 14 residues. The V gene's germline CDR1 is SGDLS and CDR2 YYNGEE. With 1 base removed from V and 3 bases from J, the gap between germline ends came to 10 bases. The CDR3 nucleotides are TGTGCCAGCAGCGTATCAGCCAGGGACACTGAAGCTTTCTTT. Its translation is CASSVSARDTEAFF.

In DNA form, the CDR3 reads TGTGCCAGTGGAGGACAGGGGGCTTGGGGCTACACCTTC. This sequence encodes CASGGQGAWGYTF. The chain employs TRBV19 and TRBJ1-2, with 11 nucleotides matching TRBD1. The CDR3 extends over 13 amino acids. J was trimmed by 8 bases and V by 8 bases; bases with no gene match: 7. The germline CDR1 and CDR2 sequences are LNHDA and SQIVND (reference sequence).

The V gene is TRBV9, the J gene TRBJ2-2, with 7 bases identical to TRBD2. Losses at the gene ends were 2 bases for V and 4 bases for J; bases not matched to a gene: 11. CDR3 length equals 17 residues. Looked up from germline, CDR1 is SGDLS and CDR2 is YYNGEE. The CDR3 DNA reads as TGTGCCAGCAGCGTCCCTCGTCTAGCGGAGGGCACCGGGGAGCTGTTTTTT. Its translation: CASSVPRLAEGTGELFF.

This clone has only one observation. J is TRBJ1-5 and V is TRBV28, with a possible D match to TRBD1 (6 bases). The CDR3 loop spans 15 amino acids. CDR1 MDHEN and CDR2 SYDVKM come from the germline V gene. With 5 bases removed from V and 7 bases from J, the gap between germline ends came to 18 bases. In DNA, the CDR3 is TGTGCCAGCAGTATAATACAGGGTACGGGCCAGCCCCAGCATTTT. Protein sequence: CASSIIQGTGQPQHF. Full variable domain (rest looked up from reference TRBV28 and TRBJ1-5): DVKVTQSSRYLVKRTGEKVFLECVQDMDHENMFWYRQDPGLGLRLIYFSYDVKMKEKGDIPEGYSVSREKKERFSLILESASTNQTSMYLCASSIIQGTGQPQHFGDGTRLSIL.

The chain employs TRBV28 and TRBJ1-2, with D tentatively TRBD1 (5 bases). Germline V gene sequence: CDR1 MDHEN, CDR2 SYDVKM. V lost 4 bases to trimming and J lost 0 bases, with 12 bases between them. The CDR3 contains 15 residues. The CDR3, as DNA: TGTGCCAGCAGTTCCCCGGGGGTACCTAACTATGGCTACACCTTC. It translates to CASSSPGVPNYGYTF.

CDR3 nucleotides: TGTGCCAGCAGTTTATATAGCGCGGGACAGGGGAGCGAAAAACTGTTTTTT. Protein sequence: CASSLYSAGQGSEKLFF. The chain carries TRBV28 and TRBJ1-4; 10 nucleotides line up with TRBD1. The CDR3 runs to 17 residues. Looked up from germline, CDR1 is MDHEN and CDR2 is SYDVKM. Trimming removed 1 base from V and 8 bases from J; junction bases left unmatched: 10.

The V gene is TRBV28, the J gene TRBJ2-2; D is ambiguous. The CDR3 runs to 12 residues. The ends were cut back, 8 bases at V and 1 base at J, with 5 bases in the middle. CDR1 MDHEN and CDR2 SYDVKM come from the germline V gene. Here the CDR3 reads CASSRNTGELFF. The CDR3 nucleotides read TGTGCCAGCTCTAGGAACACCGGGGAGCTGTTTTTT.

The V call is TRBV3-1 (or the pseudogene TRBV3-2), the J call TRBJ2-1; maybe TRBD2 (6 bases). The CDR3 spans 14 residues. Trimming stripped 2 bases from V and 6 bases from J, with 11 bases between. The germline CDR1 and CDR2 sequences are LGHDT and YNNKEL (reference sequence). The DNA for the CDR3 is TGTGCCAGCAGCCAATTCCGGGACTCCAATGAGCAGTTCTTC. This sequence encodes CASSQFRDSNEQFF.

The chain joins TRBV12-5 to TRBJ1-2, with 8 bases lining up with TRBD1. This CDR3 is built from 13 residues. V shed 3 bases and J 6 bases; nucleotides not matched to a gene: 3. Germline assignment: CDR1 LGHNT and CDR2 FRNRAP. CDR3 DNA sequence: TGTGCTAGTGGTTTCGGACAGGGTGATGGCTACACCTTC. The encoded protein is CASGFGQGDGYTF.

The gene calls are TRBV28 and TRBJ2-6, with TRBD2 matching over 10 bases. Unmatched junction bases numbered 7, after V lost 3 bases and J lost 2 bases. The germline V gene has CDR1 MDHEN and CDR2 SYDVKM. The CDR3 runs 18 residues. This chain's CDR3 is CASSLVAGGLAGANVLTF. CDR3 DNA: TGTGCCAGCAGTTTGGTAGCGGGAGGATTAGCTGGGGCCAACGTCCTGACTTTC.

This sequence joins TRBV4-2 and TRBJ1-4, with D perhaps TRBD1 (6 bases). Germline lookup yields CDR1 LGHNA and CDR2 YNFKEQ. This CDR3 has 17 residues. With 0 bases removed from V and 6 bases from J, the gap between germline ends came to 17 bases. The CDR3 nucleotides are TGTGCCAGCAGCCAAGATCCGGGCAGGGGTTGGTATGAAAAACTGTTTTTT. This sequence encodes CASSQDPGRGWYEKLFF.

The genes are TRBV5-1 and TRBJ2-5; TRBD2 is a possible D gene (5 bases). Germline assignment: CDR1 SGHRS and CDR2 YFSETQ. The CDR3 length is 14 residues. V was cut by 0 bases and J by 4 bases, with 10 bases left in between. CDR3 loop: CASSLAVRGETQYF. The CDR3, as DNA: TGCGCCAGCAGCTTGGCGGTACGGGGAGAGACCCAGTACTTC.

The chain joins TRBV19 to TRBJ1-4; D gene uncertain. Per the germline V gene, CDR1 is LNHDA and CDR2 is SQIVND (reference sequence). Trimming pared 0 bases from V and 5 bases from J, leaving 7 bases between. The CDR3 length is 14 residues. The CDR3 is CASSIDQPNEKLFF. For the CDR3, the DNA is TGTGCCAGTAGTATAGATCAGCCGAATGAAAAACTGTTTTTT. Variable domain in full (rest from reference TRBV19 and TRBJ1-4): DGGITQSPKYLFRKEGQNVTLSCEQNLNHDAMYWYRQDPGQGLRLIYYSQIVNDFQKGDIAEGYSVSREKKESFPLTVTSAQKNPTAFYLCASSIDQPNEKLFFGSGTQLSVL.

The sample holds one count of this clone. The genes are TRBV5-4 and TRBJ1-5; D is possibly TRBD1 (6 bases). Trimming cost V 1 base and J 5 bases, with 13 bases left between them. The CDR3 sequence is 15 residues long. Germline-derived CDR1 and CDR2 are SGHNT and YYREEE (reference sequence). The CDR3 DNA sequence: TGTGCCAGCAGCTTGAGTACAGGGAGGGATCAGCCCCAGCATTTT. It encodes CASSLSTGRDQPQHF.

The genes are TRBV6-5 and TRBJ2-7, with D uncertain. Per germline, CDR1 MNHEY and CDR2 SVGAGI. V was clipped by 7 bases and J by 6 bases, with 22 bases between them. The CDR3 totals 15 residues. CDR3 bases: TGTGCCAGCACCGAAGGTGTGGGTTTGGGCAGCGAGCAGTACTTC. It is translated as CASTEGVGLGSEQYF.